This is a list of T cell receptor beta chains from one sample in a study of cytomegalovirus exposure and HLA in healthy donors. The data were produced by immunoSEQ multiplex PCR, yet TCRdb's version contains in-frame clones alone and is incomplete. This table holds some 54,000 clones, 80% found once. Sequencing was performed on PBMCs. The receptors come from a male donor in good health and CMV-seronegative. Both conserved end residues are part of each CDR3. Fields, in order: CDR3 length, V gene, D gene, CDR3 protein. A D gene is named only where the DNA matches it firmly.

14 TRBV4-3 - CASSQLEGDYGYTF
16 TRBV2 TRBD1 CASSEWTGYSPNEQFF
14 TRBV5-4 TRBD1 CASSLQGTGKDYTF
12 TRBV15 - CATSIDRGTQYF
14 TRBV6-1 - CASILLTGDTEAFF
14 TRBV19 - CASSITGLVETQYF
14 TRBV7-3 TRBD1 CASSLDREHGEQYF
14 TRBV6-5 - CASRRGAKNTEAFF
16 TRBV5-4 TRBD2 CASSSAGGSSYNEQFF
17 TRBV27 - CASSSTGRQSYNSPLHF
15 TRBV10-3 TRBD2 CAISSGTSGVNEQFF
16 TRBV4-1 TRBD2 CASSQGLAGPTDTQYF
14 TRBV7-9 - CASSKGQFGEKLFF
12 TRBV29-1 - CSVARESYEQYF
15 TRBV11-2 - CASSFPGLKYNEQFF
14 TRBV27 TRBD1 CASRRTGGGYGYTF
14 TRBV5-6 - CASSLEGRHTEAFF
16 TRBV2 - CASISGARGGNTEAFF
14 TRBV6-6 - CASLRGSGRNEQFF
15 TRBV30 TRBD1 CAWSPLDRGRNEQYF
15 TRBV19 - CASSITGTYNSPLHF
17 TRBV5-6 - CASSKVGRDVSGNTIYF
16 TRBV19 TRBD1 CASSIRPGQGVPEQFF
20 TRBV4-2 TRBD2 CASSQGTPGLAANLGETQYF
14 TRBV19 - CASSRDYTNSPLHF
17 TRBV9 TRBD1 CASSVVQGASPNSPLHF
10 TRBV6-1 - CASLEEKLFF
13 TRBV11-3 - CASRRQPGSPLHF
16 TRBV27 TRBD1 CASSPYRTGTHYGYTF
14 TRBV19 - CASSSLSKNTEAFF
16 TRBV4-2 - CASSQNTGNSGNTIYF
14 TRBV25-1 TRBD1 CASSEYTGGYGYTF
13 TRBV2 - CASTQGSKNIQYF
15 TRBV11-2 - CASSLDGRLNTEAFF
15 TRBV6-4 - CASAITGYQGDTQYF
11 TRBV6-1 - CASKSQDTQYF
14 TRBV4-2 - CASSLTGGNTEAFF
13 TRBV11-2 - CASSRQALYEQYF